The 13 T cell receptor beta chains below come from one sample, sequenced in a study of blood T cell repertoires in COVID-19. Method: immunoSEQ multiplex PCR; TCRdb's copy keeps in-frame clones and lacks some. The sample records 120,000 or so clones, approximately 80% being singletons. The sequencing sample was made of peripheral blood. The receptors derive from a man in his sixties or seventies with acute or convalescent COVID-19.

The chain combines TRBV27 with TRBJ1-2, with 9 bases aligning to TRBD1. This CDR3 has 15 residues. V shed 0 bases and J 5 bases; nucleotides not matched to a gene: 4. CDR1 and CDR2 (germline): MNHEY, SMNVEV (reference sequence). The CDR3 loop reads CASSLSRTGAYGYTF. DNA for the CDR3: TGTGCCAGCAGTTTATCCCGGACAGGGGCTTATGGCTACACCTTC.

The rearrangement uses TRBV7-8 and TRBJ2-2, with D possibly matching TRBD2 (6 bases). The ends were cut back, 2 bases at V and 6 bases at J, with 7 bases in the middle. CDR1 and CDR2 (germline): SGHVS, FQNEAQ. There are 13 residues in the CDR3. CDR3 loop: CASSLRLAGELFF. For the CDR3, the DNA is TGTGCCAGCAGCTTAAGACTAGCCGGGGAGCTGTTTTTT.

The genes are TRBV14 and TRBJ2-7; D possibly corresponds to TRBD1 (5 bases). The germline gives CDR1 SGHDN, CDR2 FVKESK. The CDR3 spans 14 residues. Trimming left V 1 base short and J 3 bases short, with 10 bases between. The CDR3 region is CASSQVQGNYEQYF. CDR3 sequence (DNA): TGTGCCAGCAGCCAAGTCCAGGGAAACTACGAGCAGTACTTC.

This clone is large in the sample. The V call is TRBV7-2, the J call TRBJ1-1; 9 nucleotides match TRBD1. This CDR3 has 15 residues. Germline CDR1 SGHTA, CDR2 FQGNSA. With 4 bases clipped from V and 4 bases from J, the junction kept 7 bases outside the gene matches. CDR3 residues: CASSWLPGQGTEAFF. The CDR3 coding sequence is TGTGCCAGCAGCTGGCTCCCGGGACAGGGCACTGAAGCTTTCTTT.

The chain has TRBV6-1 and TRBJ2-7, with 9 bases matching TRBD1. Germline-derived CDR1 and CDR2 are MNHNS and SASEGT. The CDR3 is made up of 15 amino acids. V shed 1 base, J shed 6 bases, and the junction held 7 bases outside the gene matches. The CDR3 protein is CASSEGGQGLSEQYF. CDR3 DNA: TGTGCCAGCAGTGAAGGGGGACAGGGTCTCAGCGAGCAGTACTTC.

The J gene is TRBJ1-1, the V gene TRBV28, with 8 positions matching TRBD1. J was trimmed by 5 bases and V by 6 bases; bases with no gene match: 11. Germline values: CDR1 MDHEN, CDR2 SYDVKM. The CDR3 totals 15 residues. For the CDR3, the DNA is TGTGCCAGCAGCCTTCCCCAGGGGGCTAGAACTGAAGCTTTCTTT. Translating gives CASSLPQGARTEAFF.

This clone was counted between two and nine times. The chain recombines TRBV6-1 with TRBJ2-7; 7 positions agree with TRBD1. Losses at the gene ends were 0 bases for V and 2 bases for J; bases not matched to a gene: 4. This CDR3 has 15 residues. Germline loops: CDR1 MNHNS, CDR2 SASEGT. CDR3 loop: CASSEARGLAYEQYF. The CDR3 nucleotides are TGTGCCAGCAGTGAAGCAAGGGGGCTCGCCTACGAGCAGTACTTC.

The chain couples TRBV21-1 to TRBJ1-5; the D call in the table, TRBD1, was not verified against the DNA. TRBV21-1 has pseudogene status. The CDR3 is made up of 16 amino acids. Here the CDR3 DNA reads TGTGCCAGCAGCAAAGAGGGGTCAGGGCGCAATCAGCCCCAGCATTTT. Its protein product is CASSKEGSGRNQPQHF.

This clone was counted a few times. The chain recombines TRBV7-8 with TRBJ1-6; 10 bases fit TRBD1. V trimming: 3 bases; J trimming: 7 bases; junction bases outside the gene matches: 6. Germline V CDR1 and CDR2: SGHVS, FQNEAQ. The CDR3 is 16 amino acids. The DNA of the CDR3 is TGTGCCAGCAGCTTCCTTCCGGACAGGGGGAATTCACCCCTCCACTTT. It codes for CASSFLPDRGNSPLHF. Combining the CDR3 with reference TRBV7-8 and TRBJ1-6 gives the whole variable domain GAGVSQSPRYKVAKRGQDVALRCDPISGHVSLFWYQQALGQGPEFLTYFQNEAQLDKSGLPSDRFFAERPEGSVSTLKIQRTQQEDSAVYLCASSFLPDRGNSPLHFGNGTRLTVT.

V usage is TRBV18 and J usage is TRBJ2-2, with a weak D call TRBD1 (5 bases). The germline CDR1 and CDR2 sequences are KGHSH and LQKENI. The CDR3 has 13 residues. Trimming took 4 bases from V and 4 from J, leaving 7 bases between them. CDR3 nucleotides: TGTGCCAGCTCACAGGGGCCCACCGGGGAGCTGTTTTTT. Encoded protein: CASSQGPTGELFF.

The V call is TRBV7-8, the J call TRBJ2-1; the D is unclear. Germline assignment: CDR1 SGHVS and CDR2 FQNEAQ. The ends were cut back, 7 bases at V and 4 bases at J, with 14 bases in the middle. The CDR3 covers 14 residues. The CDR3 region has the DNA TGTGCCAGCAATAAGCTGGAGATTTACAATGAGCAGTTCTTC. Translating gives CASNKLEIYNEQFF.

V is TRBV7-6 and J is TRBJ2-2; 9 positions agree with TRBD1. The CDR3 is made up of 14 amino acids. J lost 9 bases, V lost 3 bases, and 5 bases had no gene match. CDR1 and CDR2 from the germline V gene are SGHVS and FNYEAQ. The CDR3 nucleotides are TGTGCCAGCAGCTTTGACAGGGGGAGCAGGGAGCTGTTTTTT. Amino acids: CASSFDRGSRELFF.

The CDR3 coding sequence is TGTGCCAGCAGCCAAGAGCGGCTGCGCAAAGAGACCCAGTACTTC. It is translated as CASSQERLRKETQYF. The chain carries TRBV3-1 (or the pseudogene TRBV3-2) and TRBJ2-5; D unclear. The germline V gene has CDR1 LGHDT and CDR2 YNNKEL (reference sequence). Trimming removed 0 bases from V and 3 bases from J, with 11 bases in between. This CDR3 has 15 residues.